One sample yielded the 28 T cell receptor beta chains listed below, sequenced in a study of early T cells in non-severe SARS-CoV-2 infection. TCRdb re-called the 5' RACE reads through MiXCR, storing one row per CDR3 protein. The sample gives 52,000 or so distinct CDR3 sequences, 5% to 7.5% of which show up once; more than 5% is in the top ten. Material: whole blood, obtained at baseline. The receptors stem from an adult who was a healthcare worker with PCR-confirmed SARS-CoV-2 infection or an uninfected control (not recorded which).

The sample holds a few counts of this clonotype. The CDR3 here is CASSLGAGPTDTQYF. The CDR3 DNA follows: TGTGCCAGCAGCTTAGGGGCGGGGCCCACAGATACGCAGTATTTT. J is TRBJ2-3 and V is TRBV7-7; TRBD2 might be the D (6 bases). The CDR3 loop spans 15 amino acids. Germline V gives CDR1 SSHAT, CDR2 FNYEAQ (reference sequence). Between the trimmed V and J ends, which lost 1 base and 2 bases, there was a span of 10 bases. The full variable domain, with the rest looked up from reference TRBV7-7 and TRBJ2-3, is GAGVSQSPRYKVTKRGQDVTLRCDPISSHATLYWYQQALGQGPEFLTYFNYEAQPDKSGLPSDRFSAERPEGSISTLTIQRTEQRDSAMYRCASSLGAGPTDTQYFGPGTRLTVL.

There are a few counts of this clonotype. The CDR3 DNA reads TGTGCCAGCAGCCAAAAGACGGTCGATCGCAATGAGCAGTTCTTC. As protein: CASSQKTVDRNEQFF. The V call is TRBV4-2, the J call TRBJ2-1; no clear D gene. V was shortened by 2 bases and J by 6 bases, with 14 bases between the two germline ends. This CDR3 comprises 15 residues. From germline, CDR1 is LGHNA and CDR2 YNFKEQ.

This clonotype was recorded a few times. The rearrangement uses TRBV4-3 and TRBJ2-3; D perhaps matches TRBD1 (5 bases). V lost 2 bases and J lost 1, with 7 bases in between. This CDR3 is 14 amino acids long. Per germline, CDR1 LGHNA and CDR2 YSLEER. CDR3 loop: CASSQRGRTDTQYF. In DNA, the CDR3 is TGCGCCAGCAGCCAAAGGGGTCGCACAGATACGCAGTATTTT.

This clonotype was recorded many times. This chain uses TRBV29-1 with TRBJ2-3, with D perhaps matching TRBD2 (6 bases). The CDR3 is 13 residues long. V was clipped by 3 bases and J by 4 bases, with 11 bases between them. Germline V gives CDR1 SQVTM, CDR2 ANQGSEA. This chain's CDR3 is CSVDMGLPDTQYF. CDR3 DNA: TGCAGCGTTGATATGGGACTCCCAGATACGCAGTATTTT.

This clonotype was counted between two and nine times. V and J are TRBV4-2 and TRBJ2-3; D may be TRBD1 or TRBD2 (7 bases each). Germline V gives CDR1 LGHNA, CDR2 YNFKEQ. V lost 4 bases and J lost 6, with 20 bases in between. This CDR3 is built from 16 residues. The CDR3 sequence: CASSPQGDGGTDTQYF. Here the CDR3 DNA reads TGTGCCAGCAGCCCTCAGGGGGACGGGGGGACGGATACGCAGTATTTT.

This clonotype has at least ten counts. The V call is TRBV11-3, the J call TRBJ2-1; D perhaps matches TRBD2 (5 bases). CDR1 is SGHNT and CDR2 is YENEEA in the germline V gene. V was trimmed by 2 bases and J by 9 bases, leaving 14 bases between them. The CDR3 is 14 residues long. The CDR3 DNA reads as TGTGCCAGCAGCTTACTACCGGGGAGAGGTGAGCAGTTCTTC. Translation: CASSLLPGRGEQFF. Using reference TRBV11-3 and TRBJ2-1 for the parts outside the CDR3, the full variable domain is EAGVVQSPRYKIIEKKQPVAFWCNPISGHNTLYWYLQNLGQGPELLIRYENEEAVDDSQLPKDRFSAERLKGVDSTLKIQPAELGDSAVYLCASSLLPGRGEQFFGPGTRLTVL.

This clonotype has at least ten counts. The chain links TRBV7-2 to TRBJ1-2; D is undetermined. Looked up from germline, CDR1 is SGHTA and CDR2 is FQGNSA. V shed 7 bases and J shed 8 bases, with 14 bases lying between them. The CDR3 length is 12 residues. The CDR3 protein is CASTFYRTGYTF. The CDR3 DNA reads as TGTGCCAGCACCTTCTACAGAACGGGCTACACCTTC.

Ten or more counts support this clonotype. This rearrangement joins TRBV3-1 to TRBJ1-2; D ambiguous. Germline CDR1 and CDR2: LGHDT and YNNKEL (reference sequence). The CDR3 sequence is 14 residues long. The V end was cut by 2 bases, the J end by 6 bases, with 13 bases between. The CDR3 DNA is TGTGCCAGCAGCCAAATGTGGCTGGGCCATGGCTACACCTTC. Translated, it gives CASSQMWLGHGYTF.

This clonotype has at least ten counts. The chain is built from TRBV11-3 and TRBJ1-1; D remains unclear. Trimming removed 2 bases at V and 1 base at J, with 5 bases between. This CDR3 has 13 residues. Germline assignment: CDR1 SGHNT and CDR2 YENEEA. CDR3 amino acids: CASSLSGNTEAFF. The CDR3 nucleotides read TGTGCCAGCAGCTTATCAGGGAACACTGAAGCTTTCTTT.

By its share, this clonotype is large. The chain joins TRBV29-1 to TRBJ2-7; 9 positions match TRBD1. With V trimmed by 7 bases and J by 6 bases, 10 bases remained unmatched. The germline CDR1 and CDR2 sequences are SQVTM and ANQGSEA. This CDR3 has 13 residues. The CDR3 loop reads CSGGDRVSAEQYF. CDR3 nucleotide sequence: TGCAGCGGGGGGGACAGGGTATCTGCCGAGCAGTACTTC.

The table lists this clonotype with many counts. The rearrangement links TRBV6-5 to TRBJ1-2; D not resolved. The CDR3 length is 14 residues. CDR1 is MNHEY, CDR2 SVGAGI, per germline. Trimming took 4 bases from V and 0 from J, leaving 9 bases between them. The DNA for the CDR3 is TGTGCCAGCAGTTCCACGGGATCTAACTATGGCTACACCTTC. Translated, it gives CASSSTGSNYGYTF.

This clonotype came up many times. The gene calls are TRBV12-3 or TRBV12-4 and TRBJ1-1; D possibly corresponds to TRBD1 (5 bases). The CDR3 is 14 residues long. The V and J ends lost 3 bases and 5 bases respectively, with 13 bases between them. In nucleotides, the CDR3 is TGTGCCAGCAGTTTTGGGGGGACCAGTACTGAAGCTTTCTTT. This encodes CASSFGGTSTEAFF.

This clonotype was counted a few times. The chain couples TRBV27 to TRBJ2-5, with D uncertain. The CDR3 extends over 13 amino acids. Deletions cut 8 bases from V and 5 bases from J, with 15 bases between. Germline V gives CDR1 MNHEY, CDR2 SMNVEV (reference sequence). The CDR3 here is CASGWKPRETQYF. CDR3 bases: TGTGCCAGCGGATGGAAACCTCGGGAGACCCAGTACTTC.

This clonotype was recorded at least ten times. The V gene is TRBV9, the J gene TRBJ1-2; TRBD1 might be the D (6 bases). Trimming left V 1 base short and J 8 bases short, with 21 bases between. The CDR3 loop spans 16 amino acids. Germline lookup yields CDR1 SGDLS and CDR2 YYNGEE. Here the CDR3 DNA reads TGTGCCAGCAGCGTACAGAGAGGAGCAGGGGATTACGGCTACACCTTC. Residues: CASSVQRGAGDYGYTF.

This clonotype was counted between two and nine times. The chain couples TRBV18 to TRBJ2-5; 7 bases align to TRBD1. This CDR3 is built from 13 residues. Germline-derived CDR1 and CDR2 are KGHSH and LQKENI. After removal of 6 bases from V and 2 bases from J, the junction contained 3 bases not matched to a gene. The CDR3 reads CASSMGQQETQYF. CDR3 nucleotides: TGTGCCAGCTCGATGGGACAGCAAGAGACCCAGTACTTC.

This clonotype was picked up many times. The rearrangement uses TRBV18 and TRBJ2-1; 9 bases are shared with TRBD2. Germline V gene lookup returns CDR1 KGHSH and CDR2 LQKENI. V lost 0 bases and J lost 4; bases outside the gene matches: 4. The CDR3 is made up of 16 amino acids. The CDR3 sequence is CASSPPSGGRYNEQFF. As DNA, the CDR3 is TGTGCCAGCTCACCACCCAGCGGGGGGAGGTACAATGAGCAGTTCTTC.

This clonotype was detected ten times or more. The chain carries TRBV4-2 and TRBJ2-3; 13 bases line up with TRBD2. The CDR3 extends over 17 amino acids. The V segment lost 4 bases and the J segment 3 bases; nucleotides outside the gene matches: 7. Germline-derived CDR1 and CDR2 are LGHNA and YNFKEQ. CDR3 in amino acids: CASSRGAGLAGTDTQYF. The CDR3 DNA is TGTGCCAGCAGCCGTGGGGCGGGACTAGCGGGGACAGATACGCAGTATTTT.

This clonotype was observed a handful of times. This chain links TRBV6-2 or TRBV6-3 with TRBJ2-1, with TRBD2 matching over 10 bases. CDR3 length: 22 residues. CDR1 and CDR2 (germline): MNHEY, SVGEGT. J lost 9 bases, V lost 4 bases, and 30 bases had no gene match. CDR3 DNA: TGTGCCAGCAGTTCGCTCCCCGACCGTAGCGGGGGGCTCTCTATTGGAGGAGGTGAGCAGTTCTTC. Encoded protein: CASSSLPDRSGGLSIGGGEQFF.

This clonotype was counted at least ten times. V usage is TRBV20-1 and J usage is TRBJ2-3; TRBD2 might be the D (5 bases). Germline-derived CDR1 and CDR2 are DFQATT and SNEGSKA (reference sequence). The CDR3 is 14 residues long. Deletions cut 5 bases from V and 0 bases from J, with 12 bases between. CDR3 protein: CSAPSGTSTDTQYF. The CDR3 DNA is TGCAGTGCTCCGTCGGGAACTAGCACAGATACGCAGTATTTT.

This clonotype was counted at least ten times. CDR3 sequence (DNA): TGTGCCAGCAGCTTAGTCCAGGACGGGCGCGGCTACGAGCAGTACTTC. It specifies CASSLVQDGRGYEQYF. The chain carries TRBV13 and TRBJ2-7; D remains ambiguous. Trimming left V 1 base short and J 3 bases short, with 16 bases between. CDR1 and CDR2 (germline): PRHDT, FYEKMQ (reference sequence). The CDR3 totals 16 residues.

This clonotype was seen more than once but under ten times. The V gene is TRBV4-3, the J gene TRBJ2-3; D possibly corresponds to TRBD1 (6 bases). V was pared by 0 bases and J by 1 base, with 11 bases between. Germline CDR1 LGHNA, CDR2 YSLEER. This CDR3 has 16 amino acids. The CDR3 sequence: CASSQDIRGGTDTQYF. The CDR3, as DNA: TGCGCCAGCAGCCAAGATATCAGGGGCGGCACAGATACGCAGTATTTT.

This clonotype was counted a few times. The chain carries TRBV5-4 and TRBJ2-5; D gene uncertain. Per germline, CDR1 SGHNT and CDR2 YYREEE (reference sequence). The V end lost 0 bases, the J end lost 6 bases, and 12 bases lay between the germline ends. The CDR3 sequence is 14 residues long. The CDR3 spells CASSLERSSQTQYF. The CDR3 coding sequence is TGTGCCAGCAGCTTGGAGAGGAGCAGCCAGACCCAGTACTTC.

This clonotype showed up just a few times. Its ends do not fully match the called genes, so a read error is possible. CDR3: CASSLSLAGNQETQYF. In DNA, the CDR3 is TGTGCTAGCAGCTTATCACTAGCGGGGAACCAAGAGACCCAGTACTTC. This chain uses TRBV7-7 with TRBJ2-5, with TRBD2 matching 10 bases. From germline, CDR1 is SSHAT and CDR2 FNYEAQ (reference sequence). The CDR3 has 16 amino acids.

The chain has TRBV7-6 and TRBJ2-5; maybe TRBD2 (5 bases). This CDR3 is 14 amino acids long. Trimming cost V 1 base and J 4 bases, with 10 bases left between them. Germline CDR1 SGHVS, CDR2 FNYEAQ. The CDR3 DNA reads TGTGCCAGCAGCTTAGTTCTACGGGGAGAGACCCAGTACTTC. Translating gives CASSLVLRGETQYF.

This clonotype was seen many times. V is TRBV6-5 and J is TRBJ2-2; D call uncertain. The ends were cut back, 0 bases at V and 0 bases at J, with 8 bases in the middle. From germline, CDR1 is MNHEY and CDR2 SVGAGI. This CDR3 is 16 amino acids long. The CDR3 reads CASSYSPEANTGELFF. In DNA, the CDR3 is TGTGCCAGCAGTTACTCTCCCGAGGCGAACACCGGGGAGCTGTTTTTT.

As DNA, the CDR3 is TGTGCCAGCAGCCCCAAATACGCAGCTTTCTTT. Its protein product is CASSPKYAAFF. V usage is TRBV7-2 and J usage is TRBJ1-1; D is unclear. This CDR3 has 11 amino acids. The V end lost 5 bases, the J end lost 10 bases, and 11 bases lay between the germline ends. Germline CDR1 and CDR2: SGHTA and FQGNSA.

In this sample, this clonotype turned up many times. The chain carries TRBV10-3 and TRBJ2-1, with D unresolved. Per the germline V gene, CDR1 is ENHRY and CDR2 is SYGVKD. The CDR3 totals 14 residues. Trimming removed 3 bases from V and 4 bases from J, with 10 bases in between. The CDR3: CAISESGFYNEQFF. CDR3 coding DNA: TGTGCCATCAGTGAATCTGGATTTTACAATGAGCAGTTCTTC.

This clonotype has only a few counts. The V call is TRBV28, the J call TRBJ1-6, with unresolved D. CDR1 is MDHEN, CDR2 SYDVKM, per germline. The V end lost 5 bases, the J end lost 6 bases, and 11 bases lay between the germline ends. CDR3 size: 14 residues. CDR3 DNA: TGTGCCAGCAGTCGGGATGCTTCTAATTCACCCCTCCACTTT. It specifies CASSRDASNSPLHF.